Listed below are T cell receptor beta chains from one sample, sequenced in a study of shared clonotypes between healthy human individuals. Using immunoSEQ multiplex PCR, the repertoire was profiled, and TCRdb retains in-frame clones only, with some absent. The sample yields around 340,000 clones, about 70% seen once. Sequencing was carried out using memory CD4+ T cells sorted from blood. These receptors were collected from a man aged 30-40 years in good health. Each CDR3 is given with its conserved first and last residue. Each record gives: D gene, J gene, clone size, V gene, CDR3 protein, CDR3 DNA. A D gene is named only where the DNA matches it firmly. Rows may omit the clone size; those that give it use once, few, many or a size class.

>TRBD2|TRBJ2-3|-|TRBV7-9
CASSEGASGRAVDTQYF
TGTGCCAGCAGCGAGGGGGCCAGCGGGAGGGCCGTAGATACGCAGTATTTT
>-|TRBJ2-1|-|TRBV19
CASSIGTSPGRRSYNEQFF
TGTGCCAGTAGTATCGGTACTTCACCGGGCAGAAGGTCCTACAATGAGCAGTTCTTC
>TRBD2|TRBJ2-1|-|TRBV28
CASAGGGRAANEQFF
TGTGCCAGCGCGGGGGGCGGGAGGGCCGCCAATGAGCAGTTCTTC
>-|TRBJ1-2|-|TRBV5-5
CASSLDSGNYGYTF
TGTGCCAGCAGCTTGGATTCAGGGAACTATGGCTACACCTTC
>-|TRBJ2-3|-|TRBV12-5
CASGLGELSTDTQYF
TGTGCTAGTGGTTTAGGGGAATTGAGCACAGATACGCAGTATTTT
>TRBD1|TRBJ2-3|-|TRBV29-1
CSVEGGTGREDTQYF
TGCAGCGTTGAAGGGGGGACAGGCAGGGAGGATACGCAGTATTTT
>TRBD2|TRBJ2-2|many|TRBV19
CASSPIAGGVTGELFF
TGTGCCAGTAGTCCAATAGCGGGAGGGGTCACCGGGGAGCTGTTTTTT
>-|TRBJ1-5|-|TRBV7-6
CASRGGGEAQPQHF
TGTGCCAGCAGGGGCGGGGGGGAGGCTCAGCCCCAGCATTTT
>-|TRBJ2-7|-|TRBV13
CASSLGDSSSYEQYF
TGTGCCAGCAGCTTAGGCGACTCGAGCTCCTACGAGCAGTACTTC
>-|TRBJ2-1|few|TRBV7-9
CASSFSRTSGDEQFF
TGTGCCAGCAGCTTTAGCAGGACCTCCGGGGATGAGCAGTTCTTC
>TRBD1|TRBJ1-5|-|TRBV2
CASSAGGLLYRNQPQHF
TGTGCCAGCAGTGCAGGGGGCTTATTGTATCGCAATCAGCCCCAGCATTTT
>TRBD1|TRBJ1-5|-|TRBV6-1
CATSQGAGQPQHF
TGTGCCACCTCACAGGGGGCTGGTCAGCCCCAGCATTTT
>-|TRBJ2-7|once|TRBV7-8
CASSYTGTTYEQYF
TGTGCCAGCAGCTACACAGGGACTACCTACGAGCAGTACTTC
>-|TRBJ1-1|-|TRBV5-5
CASSLGREVAFF
TGTGCCAGCAGCTTGGGCCGCGAAGTAGCTTTCTTT
>TRBD1|TRBJ1-6|-|TRBV4-1
CASRAGTGDSPLHF
TGCGCCAGCAGGGCCGGGACAGGGGATTCACCCCTCCACTTT
>-|TRBJ1-1|-|TRBV7-9
CASSSWGGDTEAFF
TGTGCCAGCAGCTCCTGGGGTGGTGACACTGAAGCTTTCTTT
>TRBD1|TRBJ1-2|-|TRBV18
CASSPQGQAGGLRGYTF
TGTGCCAGCTCACCACAAGGTCAGGCAGGGGGCCTTCGTGGCTACACCTTC
>-|TRBJ2-2|-|TRBV19
CASSRGGWTGELFF
TGTGCCAGCTCACGTGGGGGTTGGACCGGGGAGCTGTTTTTT
>-|TRBJ1-2|few|TRBV5-5
CASRESLDRFAYGYTF
TGTGCCAGCAGGGAGTCTCTAGACAGGTTCGCCTATGGCTACACCTTC
>-|TRBJ2-7|-|TRBV5-6
CASSYIYEQYF
TGTGCCAGCAGCTATATATACGAGCAGTACTTC
>-|TRBJ2-3|-|TRBV18
CASSSQGTADTQYF
TGTGCCAGCTCATCTCAGGGTACGGCAGATACGCAGTATTTT
>-|TRBJ2-5|once|TRBV7-2
CASSDRIRETQYF
TGTGCCAGCAGCGACCGAATACGAGAGACCCAGTACTTC
>TRBD2|TRBJ2-3|-|TRBV11-3
CASSYSGTADTQYF
TGTGCCAGCAGCTATAGCGGGACGGCAGATACGCAGTATTTT
>-|TRBJ2-7|-|TRBV5-1
CASSLVGYEQYF
TGCGCCAGCAGCTTGGTCGGCTACGAGCAGTACTTC
>-|TRBJ1-1|-|TRBV14
CASSQGWGTEAFF
TGTGCCAGCAGCCAGGGGTGGGGCACTGAAGCTTTCTTT
>-|TRBJ2-3|many|TRBV7-9
CASSLAQGSADTQYF
TGTGCCAGCAGCTTGGCCCAGGGCAGTGCAGATACGCAGTATTTT
>-|TRBJ2-5|few|TRBV6-1
CASSEAFPPTVKETQYF
TGTGCCAGCAGTGAAGCGTTTCCGCCGACAGTCAAAGAGACCCAGTACTTC
>TRBD1|TRBJ2-3|-|TRBV5-1
CASSRSGTVGIDTQYF
TGCGCCAGCAGCCGATCCGGGACAGTGGGGATAGATACGCAGTATTTT
>TRBD1|TRBJ1-2|-|TRBV5-1
CASSLAGGDGYTF
TGCGCCAGCAGCTTGGCAGGGGGCGATGGCTACACCTTC
>-|TRBJ2-3|-|TRBV7-3
CASSLMAATTDTQYF
TGTGCCAGCAGCTTAATGGCAGCGACCACAGATACGCAGTATTTT
>-|TRBJ2-3|-|TRBV10-3
CAIFWGALPDTQYF
TGTGCCATCTTTTGGGGGGCTCTGCCAGATACGCAGTATTTT
>-|TRBJ2-7|-|TRBV5-1
CASSLEGTTYEQYF
TGCGCCAGCAGCTTGGAAGGCACTACCTACGAGCAGTACTTC
>-|TRBJ1-5|few|TRBV28
CASKASLEPQHF
TGTGCCAGCAAGGCAAGCCTGGAGCCCCAGCATTTT
>TRBD2|TRBJ2-7|few|TRBV4-2
CASSQAGTRVSEQYF
TGTGCCAGCAGCCAAGCAGGGACTAGGGTCTCCGAGCAGTACTTC
>-|TRBJ2-1|-|TRBV7-2
CASSFVTSYNEQFF
TGTGCCAGCAGCTTCGTTACCAGTTACAATGAGCAGTTCTTC
>TRBD2|TRBJ2-1|-|TRBV9
CASSLRTSGSLYNEQFF
TGTGCCAGCAGCCTACGGACTAGCGGGAGCCTGTACAATGAGCAGTTCTTC
>TRBD1|TRBJ2-2|-|TRBV2
CASSEKGATGELFF
TGTGCCAGCAGTGAGAAGGGGGCGACCGGGGAGCTGTTTTTT
>TRBD1|TRBJ2-5|-|TRBV28
CASSPQQGKETQYF
TGTGCCAGCAGTCCACAACAGGGGAAAGAGACCCAGTACTTC
>TRBD2|TRBJ2-3|-|TRBV29-1
CSVGGLAGEGGTDTQYF
TGCAGCGTTGGTGGACTAGCGGGAGAGGGGGGCACAGATACGCAGTATTTT
>-|TRBJ2-3|-|TRBV7-8
CASSPRPRRDFSTDTQYF
TGTGCCAGCAGCCCCCGACCCCGCCGGGACTTCTCCACAGATACGCAGTATTTT
>TRBD2|TRBJ2-7|-|TRBV10-3
CAIEGAGIRNEQYF
TGTGCCATCGAGGGAGCGGGAATTAGGAACGAGCAGTACTTC
>-|TRBJ2-1|few|TRBV29-1
CSVFLRANEQFF
TGCAGCGTTTTCCTCCGGGCGAATGAGCAGTTCTTC
>-|TRBJ1-2|-|TRBV7-2
CASSRGLKANYGYTF
TGTGCCAGCAGCCGGGGACTGAAAGCTAACTATGGCTACACCTTC
>-|TRBJ1-2|-|TRBV19
CASSDREGYGYTF
TGTGCCAGTAGTGACCGGGAGGGCTATGGCTACACCTTC
>-|TRBJ1-5|-|TRBV7-9
CASSLSGRGVDSNQPQHF
TGTGCCAGCAGCTTAAGCGGGAGGGGCGTCGATAGCAATCAGCCCCAGCATTTT
>-|TRBJ1-3|many|TRBV7-9
CASSLAGSYSGNTIYF
TGTGCCAGCAGCTTAGCAGGGAGCTACTCTGGAAACACCATATATTTT
>-|TRBJ2-3|-|TRBV18
CASSPTRATDTQYF
TGTGCCAGCTCACCAACGAGGGCCACAGATACGCAGTATTTT